Listed below are T cell receptor beta chains from one sample, sequenced in a study of blood T cell repertoires in COVID-19. Using immunoSEQ multiplex PCR, the repertoire was profiled, and TCRdb retains in-frame clones only, with some absent. The table lists some 190,000 clones, roughly 80% of them singletons. The material sequenced was peripheral blood. The receptors come from a woman between 45 and 65 years old with acute or convalescent COVID-19. CDR3s include the opening cysteine and the closing phenylalanine or tryptophan. A D gene is named only where the DNA matches it firmly. Where a row states a size, it is once, few, many or the class of an expanded clone; other rows omit it.

CDR3nt: TGTGCCAGCAGAGTTCTCGGGACAGGGGACCACGAGCAGTACTTC; CDR3aa: CASRVLGTGDHEQYF; j_gene: TRBJ2-7; abundance: .; d_gene: TRBD1; v_gene: TRBV6-5
CDR3nt: TGTGCCAGCAGTTCGGTGAAGGGGCTGAGTCCCCAGTTCTTC; CDR3aa: CASSSVKGLSPQFF; j_gene: TRBJ2-1; abundance: .; d_gene: .; v_gene: TRBV6-5
CDR3nt: TGTGCCAGCTCCAACTCCGGGGGGATCACTTTAAGTGAATCCCTCCACTTT; CDR3aa: CASSNSGGITLSESLHF; j_gene: TRBJ1-6; abundance: .; d_gene: .; v_gene: TRBV18
CDR3nt: TGTGCCAGCAGTTTAAGCAGCAATCAGCCCCAGCATTTT; CDR3aa: CASSLSSNQPQHF; j_gene: TRBJ1-5; abundance: once; d_gene: .; v_gene: TRBV28
CDR3nt: TGTGCCAGCTCTCACAGGAGCGGGAGAAACCTGGGCTATGAGCAGTTCTTC; CDR3aa: CASSHRSGRNLGYEQFF; j_gene: TRBJ2-1; abundance: .; d_gene: TRBD2; v_gene: TRBV18
CDR3nt: TGTGCCGCTAGACAGGGGTTTTCCTACGAGCAGTACTTC; CDR3aa: CAARQGFSYEQYF; j_gene: TRBJ2-7; abundance: .; d_gene: TRBD1; v_gene: TRBV5-8
CDR3nt: TGTGCCAGCAGTTACAGTGTAAACTATGGCTACACCTTC; CDR3aa: CASSYSVNYGYTF; j_gene: TRBJ1-2; abundance: .; d_gene: .; v_gene: TRBV12-3/TRBV12-4
CDR3nt: TGCAGCGCCAACACAGGGAGCCAAGAGACCCAGTACTTC; CDR3aa: CSANTGSQETQYF; j_gene: TRBJ2-5; abundance: .; d_gene: .; v_gene: TRBV29-1
CDR3nt: TGTGCCAGCAGCTCGGAGTCGGATACGCAGTATTTT; CDR3aa: CASSSESDTQYF; j_gene: TRBJ2-3; abundance: .; d_gene: .; v_gene: TRBV7-9
CDR3nt: TGTGCCAGCAGCACCTCCCACAATCCTAATGAAAAACTGTTTTTT; CDR3aa: CASSTSHNPNEKLFF; j_gene: TRBJ1-4; abundance: few; d_gene: .; v_gene: TRBV7-6
CDR3nt: TGCGCCACCACTAGCGGGGGGGGCACAGATACGCAGTATTTT; CDR3aa: CATTSGGGTDTQYF; j_gene: TRBJ2-3; abundance: .; d_gene: TRBD2; v_gene: TRBV10-2
CDR3nt: TGCGCCAGCAGTGATAGAGGCATTCAGTACTTC; CDR3aa: CASSDRGIQYF; j_gene: TRBJ2-4; abundance: .; d_gene: .; v_gene: TRBV10-1
CDR3nt: TGTGCCAGCTCACCACCGTCCCGGGGAATGAACACTGAAGCTTTCTTT; CDR3aa: CASSPPSRGMNTEAFF; j_gene: TRBJ1-1; abundance: .; d_gene: .; v_gene: TRBV18
CDR3nt: TGTGCCAGCAGCCTGGGACAGACCAATCAGCCCCAGCATTTT; CDR3aa: CASSLGQTNQPQHF; j_gene: TRBJ1-5; abundance: once; d_gene: TRBD1; v_gene: TRBV27
CDR3nt: TGTGCCAGCAGTTACGTGCTCAGCGCTGCAACTAATGAAAAACTGTTTTTT; CDR3aa: CASSYVLSAATNEKLFF; j_gene: TRBJ1-4; abundance: .; d_gene: .; v_gene: TRBV6-2/TRBV6-3
CDR3nt: TGTGCCAGCAGAGGCGGACTAGCGGGAGGGCTCTACGAGCAGTACTTC; CDR3aa: CASRGGLAGGLYEQYF; j_gene: TRBJ2-7; abundance: few; d_gene: TRBD2; v_gene: TRBV5-6
CDR3nt: TGCGCCAGCAGCGCGGGTCTAGCCAAAAACATTCAGTACTTC; CDR3aa: CASSAGLAKNIQYF; j_gene: TRBJ2-4; abundance: .; d_gene: .; v_gene: TRBV5-1
CDR3nt: TGTGCCAGCAGTTTAGGCCCCAACAGGGGCCGGGAGCAGTTCTTC; CDR3aa: CASSLGPNRGREQFF; j_gene: TRBJ2-1; abundance: .; d_gene: TRBD1; v_gene: TRBV28
CDR3nt: TGTGCCAGCTCAGTACAGGGCCAGAACACTGAAGCTTTCTTT; CDR3aa: CASSVQGQNTEAFF; j_gene: TRBJ1-1; abundance: .; d_gene: .; v_gene: TRBV18
CDR3nt: TGTGCCAGCAGGAGTCTAGCGGGAGGTCTAAATGAGCAGTTCTTC; CDR3aa: CASRSLAGGLNEQFF; j_gene: TRBJ2-1; abundance: .; d_gene: TRBD2; v_gene: TRBV6-5
CDR3nt: TGTGCCAGCAGCTTAACGGGCTACGAGCAGTACTTC; CDR3aa: CASSLTGYEQYF; j_gene: TRBJ2-7; abundance: .; d_gene: .; v_gene: TRBV7-2
CDR3nt: TGTGCCTGGAACAGGGATCCCGGGGAGCTGTTTTTT; CDR3aa: CAWNRDPGELFF; j_gene: TRBJ2-2; abundance: .; d_gene: .; v_gene: TRBV30
CDR3nt: TGCGCCAGCAGCCAAGACAGGGGATTTAACGAAAAACTGTTTTTT; CDR3aa: CASSQDRGFNEKLFF; j_gene: TRBJ1-4; abundance: .; d_gene: .; v_gene: TRBV4-3
CDR3nt: TGCAGCGCCCGGACAAATCAAGAGACCCAGTACTTC; CDR3aa: CSARTNQETQYF; j_gene: TRBJ2-5; abundance: .; d_gene: .; v_gene: TRBV29-1
CDR3nt: TGTGCCAGCAGCCAAGTACGCGGGACAGGGGTTAAAGAGACCCAGTACTTC; CDR3aa: CASSQVRGTGVKETQYF; j_gene: TRBJ2-5; abundance: few; d_gene: TRBD1; v_gene: TRBV14
CDR3nt: TGTGCCAGCAGTCCCCAAGGACAGTCTAGGAAGAACACTGAAGCTTTCTTT; CDR3aa: CASSPQGQSRKNTEAFF; j_gene: TRBJ1-1; abundance: .; d_gene: .; v_gene: TRBV27
CDR3nt: TGTGCCACCAGTCCTAAGGGAGGACTAGCGCGTGGTAATGAGCAGTTCTTC; CDR3aa: CATSPKGGLARGNEQFF; j_gene: TRBJ2-1; abundance: .; d_gene: TRBD2; v_gene: TRBV24-1
CDR3nt: TGTGCCAGCAGCCCGAGAATCAGGGGCTCGAACACCGGGGAGCTGTTTTTT; CDR3aa: CASSPRIRGSNTGELFF; j_gene: TRBJ2-2; abundance: .; d_gene: .; v_gene: TRBV9
CDR3nt: TGTGCCAGCAGATTACAAATCTCTGGAAACACCATATATTTT; CDR3aa: CASRLQISGNTIYF; j_gene: TRBJ1-3; abundance: .; d_gene: .; v_gene: TRBV6-5
CDR3nt: TGTGCCACCAGCCCCGGAGGCCCCCGGGGCTACACCTTC; CDR3aa: CATSPGGPRGYTF; j_gene: TRBJ1-2; abundance: .; d_gene: .; v_gene: TRBV24-1
CDR3nt: TGTGCCAGCACCCAAGGGCGGGGGGAAAAACTGTTTTTT; CDR3aa: CASTQGRGEKLFF; j_gene: TRBJ1-4; abundance: .; d_gene: .; v_gene: TRBV28
CDR3nt: TGTGCCCAGGGGGGTAGCTCCTATAATTCACCCCTCCACTTT; CDR3aa: CAQGGSSYNSPLHF; j_gene: TRBJ1-6; abundance: .; d_gene: .; v_gene: TRBV21-1
CDR3nt: TGCAGCGTTTCAATCCGGGGGGTCAATGAAAAACTGTTTTTT; CDR3aa: CSVSIRGVNEKLFF; j_gene: TRBJ1-4; abundance: .; d_gene: .; v_gene: TRBV29-1
CDR3nt: TGTGCCAGCTCACCAAATCGACAGGCCGAGCAGTACTTC; CDR3aa: CASSPNRQAEQYF; j_gene: TRBJ2-7; abundance: .; d_gene: .; v_gene: TRBV18
CDR3nt: TGTGCCAGCAGCTCGGAAAGAGGAGCGTCGGCCAAAAACATTCAGTACTTC; CDR3aa: CASSSERGASAKNIQYF; j_gene: TRBJ2-4; abundance: .; d_gene: .; v_gene: TRBV7-9
CDR3nt: TGTGCCATCCGGGGGACTAGCGGGGACCAGTACTTC; CDR3aa: CAIRGTSGDQYF; j_gene: TRBJ2-7; abundance: .; d_gene: TRBD2; v_gene: TRBV10-3
CDR3nt: TGCGCCAGCAGCCAAGATCGAGCGGGAGGTGGAACCGGGGAGCTGTTTTTT; CDR3aa: CASSQDRAGGGTGELFF; j_gene: TRBJ2-2; abundance: once; d_gene: TRBD2; v_gene: TRBV4-3
CDR3nt: TGTGCCAGCAGTATCGAGAGGGGCACAGATACGCAGTATTTT; CDR3aa: CASSIERGTDTQYF; j_gene: TRBJ2-3; abundance: once; d_gene: .; v_gene: TRBV27
CDR3nt: TGCGCCAGCAGCCCTTACGGGGACTCTGGGGCCAACGTCCTGACTTTC; CDR3aa: CASSPYGDSGANVLTF; j_gene: TRBJ2-6; abundance: few; d_gene: .; v_gene: TRBV4-3
CDR3nt: TGTGCCAGCAGTGAAGATCGAGTCTCCTATAATTCACCCCTCCACTTT; CDR3aa: CASSEDRVSYNSPLHF; j_gene: TRBJ1-6; abundance: .; d_gene: .; v_gene: TRBV6-1
CDR3nt: TGTGCCAGCACGGGGACAGCTATCAATCAGCCCCAGCATTTT; CDR3aa: CASTGTAINQPQHF; j_gene: TRBJ1-5; abundance: .; d_gene: TRBD1; v_gene: TRBV2
CDR3nt: TGTGCCAGCAGCCAAGATATGAGAGGGGAAAAACTGTTTTTT; CDR3aa: CASSQDMRGEKLFF; j_gene: TRBJ1-4; abundance: .; d_gene: .; v_gene: TRBV14
CDR3nt: TGTGCCACCAGTGGACTCGTTCACAATGAGCAGTTCTTC; CDR3aa: CATSGLVHNEQFF; j_gene: TRBJ2-1; abundance: .; d_gene: .; v_gene: TRBV24-1
CDR3nt: TGTGCCAGCAGCTTAGGGTCCCAGGGCGCGCTCACTGAAGCTTTCTTT; CDR3aa: CASSLGSQGALTEAFF; j_gene: TRBJ1-1; abundance: few; d_gene: .; v_gene: TRBV7-8
CDR3nt: TGTGCCAGCAGTTTGGGACTAGCCCCGGCTCCGGGCTCCTACAATGAGCAGTTCTTC; CDR3aa: CASSLGLAPAPGSYNEQFF; j_gene: TRBJ2-1; abundance: few; d_gene: TRBD2; v_gene: TRBV6-2/TRBV6-3
CDR3nt: TGTGCCAGCATCGGGGACAGGGGATCCTATGGCTACACCTTC; CDR3aa: CASIGDRGSYGYTF; j_gene: TRBJ1-2; abundance: few; d_gene: TRBD1; v_gene: TRBV28
CDR3nt: TGTGCCAGCTCACTTGGGACTAGCGGGGGAGGCCAGAGCATTCAGTACTTC; CDR3aa: CASSLGTSGGGQSIQYF; j_gene: TRBJ2-4; abundance: .; d_gene: TRBD2; v_gene: TRBV18
CDR3nt: TGCGCCAGCAGCTTGGGTTGGGGGGTCTACGAGCAGTACTTC; CDR3aa: CASSLGWGVYEQYF; j_gene: TRBJ2-7; abundance: .; d_gene: .; v_gene: TRBV5-1
CDR3nt: TGTGCCACCAGTGACCAGCGGGGGGGCTCCTACAATGAGCAGTTCTTC; CDR3aa: CATSDQRGGSYNEQFF; j_gene: TRBJ2-1; abundance: .; d_gene: TRBD2; v_gene: TRBV24-1
CDR3nt: TGTGCCAGCAGCCAAGTCAGGGCCCACGGGGAGCTGTTTTTT; CDR3aa: CASSQVRAHGELFF; j_gene: TRBJ2-2; abundance: .; d_gene: .; v_gene: TRBV14
CDR3nt: TGTGCCAGCAGCCCGAGCGAGAGCACAGATACGCAGTATTTT; CDR3aa: CASSPSESTDTQYF; j_gene: TRBJ2-3; abundance: few; d_gene: .; v_gene: TRBV7-8
CDR3nt: TGTGCCAGCGGGGACTATCCCTACGAGCAGTACTTC; CDR3aa: CASGDYPYEQYF; j_gene: TRBJ2-7; abundance: .; d_gene: TRBD2; v_gene: TRBV7-6
CDR3nt: TGTGCCAGCACCCGACAGGGGACCTACGAGCAGTACTTC; CDR3aa: CASTRQGTYEQYF; j_gene: TRBJ2-7; abundance: .; d_gene: TRBD1; v_gene: TRBV7-8
CDR3nt: TGCGCCAGCCGGGGATTGTTCTACGAGCAGTACTTC; CDR3aa: CASRGLFYEQYF; j_gene: TRBJ2-7; abundance: few; d_gene: .; v_gene: TRBV5-1